Below, one TCR beta chain is given with its context. Its antigen is unidentified. Germline CDR1 and CDR2: SNHLY and FYNNEI. V lost 6 bases and J lost 1, with 9 bases in between. The CDR3 extends over 13 amino acids. These data originate in a study of OX40 agonist ivuxolimab in advanced cancers. Study summary: Patients treated during dose escalation were battling hepatocellular carcinoma, melanoma, renal cell or head and neck cancer. Prior therapy, whether anti-PD-1, anti-PD-L1 or anti-CTLA-4, was allowed, and 40% had some.

Profiled with immunoSEQ multiplex PCR; TCRdb holds only in-frame clones, not every one. The repertoire holds roughly 26,000 clones, with 76% as singletons. Study observations and caveats: There were also nonresponders showing low normalized T-cell clonal expansion. On average, a greater number of expanded clones characterised CD8+ T cells relative to CD4+.

This specimen was CD4+ or CD8+ T cells sorted from blood, taken in a trial of the OX40 agonist ivuxolimab. The source of this sequence is an adult with an advanced solid tumor such as melanoma, head and neck, liver or kidney cancer. The V call is TRBV2, the J call TRBJ1-1, with no clear D. CDR3 residues: CASRTMGNTEAFF. In DNA, the CDR3 is TGTGCCAGCAGGACCATGGGGAACACTGAAGCTTTCTTT. Based on the CDR3 plus reference TRBV2 and TRBJ1-1, the full variable domain is EPEVTQTPSHQVTQMGQEVILRCVPISNHLYFYWYRQILGQKVEFLVSFYNNEISEKSEIFDDQFSVERPDGSNFTLKIRSTKLEDSAMYFCASRTMGNTEAFFGQGTRLTVV.